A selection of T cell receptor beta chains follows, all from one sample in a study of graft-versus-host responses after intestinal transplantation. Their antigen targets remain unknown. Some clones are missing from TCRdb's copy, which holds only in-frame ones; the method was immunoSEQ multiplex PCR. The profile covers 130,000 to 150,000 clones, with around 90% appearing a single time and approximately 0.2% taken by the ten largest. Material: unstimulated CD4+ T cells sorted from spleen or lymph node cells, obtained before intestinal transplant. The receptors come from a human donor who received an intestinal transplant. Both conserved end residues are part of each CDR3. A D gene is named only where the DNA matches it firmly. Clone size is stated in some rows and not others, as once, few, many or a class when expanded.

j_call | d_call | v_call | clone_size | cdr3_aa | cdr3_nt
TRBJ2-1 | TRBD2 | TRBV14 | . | CASSRSGLAAYNEQFF | TGTGCCAGCAGCCGGTCGGGACTAGCGGCTTACAATGAGCAGTTCTTC
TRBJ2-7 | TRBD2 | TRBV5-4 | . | CASSSGLAPSSYEQYF | TGTGCCAGCAGCTCCGGACTAGCGCCGAGCTCCTACGAGCAGTACTTC
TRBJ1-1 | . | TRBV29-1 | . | CSVDTRMNTEAFF | TGCAGCGTTGATACTCGGATGAACACTGAAGCTTTCTTT
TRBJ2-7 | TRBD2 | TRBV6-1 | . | CASSALAGAYEQCF | TGTGCCAGCAGTGCCCTAGCGGGAGCCTACGAGCAGTGCTTC
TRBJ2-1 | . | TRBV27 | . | CASSFSRNNEQLF | TGTGCCAGCAGTTTTTCCAGGAACAATGAGCAGCTCTTC
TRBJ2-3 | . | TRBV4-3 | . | CASSQVRRTTQYF | TGCGCCAGCAGCCAAGTAAGGCGGACTACGCAGTATTTT
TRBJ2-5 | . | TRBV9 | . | CASSVGLFRETQYF | TGTGCCAGCAGCGTAGGGTTGTTTAGGGAGACCCAGTACTTC
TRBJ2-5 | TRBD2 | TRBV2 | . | CASTGREGGETQYF | TGTGCCAGCACGGGGCGGGAGGGGGGGGAGACCCAGTACTTC
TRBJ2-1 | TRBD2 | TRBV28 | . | CASSLMLAGVSYNEQFF | TGTGCCAGCAGTTTAATGTTAGCGGGAGTATCCTACAATGAGCAGTTCTTC
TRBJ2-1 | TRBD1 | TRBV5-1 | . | CASRSGTGIYNEQFF | TGCGCCAGCAGGTCCGGGACAGGGATCTACAATGAGCAGTTCTTC
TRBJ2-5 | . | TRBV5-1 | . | CASSLLVGRDQETQYF | TGCGCCAGCAGCTTACTGGTGGGCAGGGACCAAGAGACCCAGTACTTC
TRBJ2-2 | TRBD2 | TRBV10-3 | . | CAIAGAGGAGELFF | TGTGCCATCGCGGGAGCGGGAGGAGCCGGGGAGCTGTTTTTT
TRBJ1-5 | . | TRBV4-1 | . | CASSQWYAESNQPQHF | TGCGCCAGCAGCCAATGGTATGCAGAAAGCAATCAGCCCCAGCATTTT
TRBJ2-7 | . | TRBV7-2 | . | CASSLGWVVGVYEQYF | TGTGCCAGCAGCTTAGGGTGGGTTGTGGGGGTTTACGAGCAGTACTTC
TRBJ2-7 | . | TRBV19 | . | CASSIDGVYEQYF | TGTGCCAGTAGTATAGATGGGGTCTACGAGCAGTACTTC
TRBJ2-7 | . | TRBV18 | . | CASSPLSTDAYEQYF | TGTGCCAGCTCACCACTATCGACAGACGCCTACGAGCAGTACTTC
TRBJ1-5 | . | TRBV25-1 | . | CASSYQGDQPQHF | TGTGCCAGCAGTTACCAGGGAGATCAGCCCCAGCATTTT
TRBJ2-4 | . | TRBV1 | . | CTSSQTGETKNIQYF | TGCACCAGCAGCCAGACAGGGGAAACCAAAAACATTCAGTACTTC
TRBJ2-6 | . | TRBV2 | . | CASSLVRGSGANVLTF | TGTGCCAGCAGTTTGGTTCGAGGTTCTGGGGCCAACGTCCTGACTTTC
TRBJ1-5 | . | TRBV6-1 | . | CASSEERPQPQHF | TGTGCCAGCAGTGAAGAGCGACCTCAGCCCCAGCATTTT
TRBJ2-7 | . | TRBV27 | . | CASTDSYEQYF | TGTGCCAGCACCGACTCGTACGAGCAGTACTTC
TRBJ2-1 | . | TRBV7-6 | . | CASSLVLRGPFTYNEQFF | TGTGCCAGCAGCTTAGTATTGCGGGGTCCCTTTACCTACAATGAGCAGTTCTTC
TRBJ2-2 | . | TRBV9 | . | CASSLPGNTGELFF | TGTGCCAGCAGTTTGCCAGGGAACACCGGGGAGCTGTTTTTT
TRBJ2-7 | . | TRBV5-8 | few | CASSLLSWGLPAEQYF | TGTGCCAGCAGCCTCCTGTCGTGGGGTCTCCCGGCGGAGCAGTACTTC
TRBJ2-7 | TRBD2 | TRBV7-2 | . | CASSLVGTSGRDEQYF | TGTGCCAGCAGCTTAGTGGGGACTAGCGGGAGGGACGAGCAGTACTTC
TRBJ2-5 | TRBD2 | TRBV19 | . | CASSLSPGLAGGTQYF | TGTGCCAGTAGCTTATCACCGGGACTAGCGGGTGGGACCCAGTACTTC
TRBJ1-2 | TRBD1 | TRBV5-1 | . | CASSLGQGTNYGYTF | TGCGCCAGCAGCTTGGGACAGGGAACTAACTATGGCTACACCTTC
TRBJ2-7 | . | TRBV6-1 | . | CASSEGEQYF | TGTGCCAGCAGTGAGGGAGAGCAGTACTTC
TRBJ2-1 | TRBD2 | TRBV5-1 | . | CASTPSTSGYNEQFF | TGCGCCAGCACCCCTTCGACTAGCGGTTACAATGAGCAGTTCTTC
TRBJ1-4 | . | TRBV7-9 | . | CASSLAIFGATNEKLFF | TGTGCCAGCAGCTTAGCGATCTTCGGGGCAACTAATGAAAAACTGTTTTTT
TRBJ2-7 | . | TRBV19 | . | CASRDTSYEQYF | TGTGCCAGTCGGGACACCTCCTACGAGCAGTACTTC
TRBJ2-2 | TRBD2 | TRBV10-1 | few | CASSEKREAGELFF | TGCGCCAGCAGTGAGAAGCGGGAGGCCGGGGAGCTGTTTTTT
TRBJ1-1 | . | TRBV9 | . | CASRKDTNTEAFF | TGTGCCAGCAGAAAGGACACGAACACTGAAGCTTTCTTT
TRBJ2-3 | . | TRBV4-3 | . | CASSQGPRATQYF | TGCGCCAGCAGCCAAGGCCCCCGGGCTACGCAGTATTTT
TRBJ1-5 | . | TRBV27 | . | CASRRGSSNQPQHF | TGTGCCAGCCGCAGAGGTTCTAGCAATCAGCCCCAGCATTTT
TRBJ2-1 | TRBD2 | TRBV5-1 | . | CASTRGTSGSNEQFF | TGCGCCAGCACTAGGGGGACTAGCGGATCCAATGAGCAGTTCTTC
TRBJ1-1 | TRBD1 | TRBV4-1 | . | CASSQEHRGSNTEAFF | TGCGCCAGCAGCCAGGAACACAGGGGAAGCAACACTGAAGCTTTCTTT
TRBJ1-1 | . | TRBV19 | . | CASTQGPISTEAFF | TGTGCCAGTACCCAGGGTCCAATCTCCACTGAAGCTTTCTTT
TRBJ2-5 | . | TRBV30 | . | CAWSVRETQYF | TGTGCCTGGAGTGTAAGGGAGACCCAGTACTTC
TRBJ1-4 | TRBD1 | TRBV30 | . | CAWSEGAVNEKLFF | TGTGCCTGGAGTGAGGGGGCGGTCAATGAAAAACTGTTTTTT
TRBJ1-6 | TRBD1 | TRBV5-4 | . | CASSGGTHRDREDSPLHF | TGTGCCAGCAGCGGGGGAACACACCGGGACAGGGAAGATTCACCCCTCCACTTT
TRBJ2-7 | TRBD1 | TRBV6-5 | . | CASRSSGTAYEQYF | TGTGCCAGCAGATCCTCCGGGACAGCCTACGAGCAGTACTTC
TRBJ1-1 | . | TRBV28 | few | CASLNLNTEAFF | TGTGCCAGTCTCAACTTGAACACTGAAGCTTTCTTT
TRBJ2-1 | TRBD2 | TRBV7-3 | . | CASSFIAGSYNEQFF | TGTGCCAGCAGCTTTATAGCGGGATCCTACAATGAGCAGTTCTTC
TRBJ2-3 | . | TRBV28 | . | CASSRPPTDTQYF | TGTGCCAGCAGTAGACCGCCCACAGATACGCAGTATTTT
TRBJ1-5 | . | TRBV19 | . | CASRTTGYSNQPQHF | TGTGCCAGTAGGACGACGGGTTATAGCAATCAGCCCCAGCATTTT
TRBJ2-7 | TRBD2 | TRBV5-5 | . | CASSLEASGRIEQYF | TGTGCCAGCAGCTTGGAAGCCAGCGGGAGAATCGAGCAGTACTTC
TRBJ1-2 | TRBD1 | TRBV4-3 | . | CASSQDGTGGTGYTF | TGCGCCAGCAGCCAAGATGGGACAGGGGGGACTGGCTACACCTTC
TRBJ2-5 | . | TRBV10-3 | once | CAISDSDRNQETQYF | TGTGCCATCAGTGACTCCGACAGAAACCAAGAGACCCAGTACTTC
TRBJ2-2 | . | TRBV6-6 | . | CASTLTGEGTGELFF | TGTGCCAGCACTCTGACAGGGGAGGGCACCGGGGAGCTGTTTTTT
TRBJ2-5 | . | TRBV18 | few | CASSLGETQYF | TGTGCCAGCTCACTCGGGGAGACCCAGTACTTC
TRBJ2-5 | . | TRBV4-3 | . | CASSQDRRLSRQYF | TGCGCCAGCAGCCAAGATCGGCGGCTAAGCCGCCAGTACTTC
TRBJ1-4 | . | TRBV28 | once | CASSSYTGLANEKLFF | TGTGCCAGCAGTTCCTATACAGGGCTGGCTAATGAAAAACTGTTTTTT
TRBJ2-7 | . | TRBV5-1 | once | CASSLAGGHEQYF | TGCGCCAGCAGCTTGGCCGGGGGACACGAGCAGTACTTC
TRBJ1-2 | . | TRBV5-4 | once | CASSFATASGGYTF | TGTGCCAGCAGCTTTGCGACAGCCTCTGGTGGCTACACCTTC